Presented here are 10 T cell receptor beta chains from one specimen sequenced in a study of blood T cell repertoires in COVID-19. Libraries were prepared by immunoSEQ multiplex PCR; TCRdb keeps only in-frame clonotypes and omits some of them. The sample lists around 150,000 clones, over 80% occurring once. The sample consisted of peripheral blood. Every receptor here comes from a woman aged 45-65 years with acute or convalescent COVID-19.

The chain is built from TRBV7-2 and TRBJ2-1; a weak D match, TRBD1 (5 bases). In germline, CDR1 is SGHTA, CDR2 FQGNSA. V dropped 1 base and J dropped 5 bases, with 12 bases sitting between them. The CDR3 has 15 residues. As DNA, the CDR3 is TGTGCCAGCAGCTTAGGGGGCAGGGCTGACAATGAGCAGTTCTTC. Its translation: CASSLGGRADNEQFF.

CDR3 bases: TGTGCCAGCAGCTCCCTAGTACGGGGTGAAGCTTTCTTT. Amino acid sequence: CASSSLVRGEAFF. The genes are TRBV11-2 and TRBJ1-1; no firm D call. The V gene lost 4 bases and the J gene lost 7 bases, with 13 bases spanning the gap. Germline V gives CDR1 SGHAT, CDR2 FQNNGV. The CDR3 has 13 residues.

The chain uses TRBV19 and TRBJ2-2; D gene unclear. With 3 bases removed from V and 5 bases from J, the gap between germline ends came to 19 bases. CDR3 length equals 17 residues. The germline V gene encodes CDR1 LNHDA and CDR2 SQIVND (reference sequence). CDR3 sequence: CASSMASAALGTGELFF. CDR3 sequence (DNA): TGTGCCAGTAGTATGGCCTCGGCGGCTCTTGGGACCGGGGAGCTGTTTTTT.

As regards this clone: A read error may account for a junction end that differs from germline. This rearrangement joins TRBV7-9 to TRBJ2-2, with TRBD2 as a possible D gene (6 bases). CDR1 and CDR2 from the germline V gene are SEHNR and FQNEAQ (reference sequence). The CDR3 spans 13 residues. The CDR3 sequence is CAGRLGGTGELFF. Here the CDR3 DNA reads TGTGCCGGCAGACTAGGCGGGACCGGGGAGCTGTTTTTT.

The chain employs TRBV24-1 and TRBJ2-7, with D possibly being TRBD2 (6 bases). CDR3 size: 13 residues. CDR1 is KGHDR, CDR2 SFDVKD, per germline. The V and J ends lost 7 bases and 2 bases respectively, with 11 bases between them. This chain's CDR3 is CATSGGGPYEQYF. The CDR3 DNA reads TGTGCCACCAGCGGGGGTGGCCCCTACGAGCAGTACTTC.

This clone was observed once. This sequence joins TRBV28 and TRBJ2-5; the D gene is possibly TRBD2 (5 bases). The CDR3 has 16 amino acids. CDR1 is MDHEN, CDR2 SYDVKM, per germline. The V and J ends lost 6 bases and 0 bases respectively, with 17 bases between them. CDR3 nucleotide sequence: TGTGCCAGCAGGCCCCTTAAACGGGGTTACCAAGAGACCCAGTACTTC. Amino acids: CASRPLKRGYQETQYF.

J is TRBJ2-1 and V is TRBV11-2, with D perhaps matching TRBD2 (6 bases). Germline V gene lookup returns CDR1 SGHAT and CDR2 FQNNGV. CDR3 size: 14 residues. Trimming took 5 bases from V and 10 from J, leaving 18 bases between them. CDR3 sequence (DNA): TGTGCCAGCAGCGGCGACCCCGTCGGGGGAGAGCAGTTCTTC. It is translated as CASSGDPVGGEQFF.

The rearrangement links TRBV6-2 or TRBV6-3 to TRBJ1-5, with D perhaps matching TRBD1 (6 bases). The CDR3 is made up of 17 amino acids. From germline, CDR1 is MNHEY and CDR2 SVGEGT. Trimming pared 0 bases from V and 1 base from J, leaving 13 bases between. The CDR3 protein is CASSYSTGYLSNQPQHF. The CDR3, as DNA: TGTGCCAGCAGTTACTCTACAGGGTATCTAAGCAATCAGCCCCAGCATTTT.

The V call is TRBV18, the J call TRBJ1-6; TRBD1 is a possible D gene (6 bases). This CDR3 is 16 amino acids long. Germline lookup yields CDR1 KGHSH and CDR2 LQKENI. The germline V and J ends were trimmed by 3 bases and 9 bases, with 18 bases remaining between them. The CDR3 DNA is TGTGCCAGCTCACCCGTGCCGGGGGGCGCGGGTTCACCCCTCCACTTT. Its protein product is CASSPVPGGAGSPLHF.

This chain links TRBV20-1 with TRBJ1-2; D unclear. CDR1 and CDR2 from the germline V gene are DFQATT and SNEGSKA (reference sequence). Trimming stripped 3 bases from V and 3 bases from J, with 11 bases between. The CDR3 is 13 amino acids. The CDR3, as DNA: TGCAGTGCTAGTTCTCCAGATGACTATGGCTACACCTTC. Its translation is CSASSPDDYGYTF.